A selection of T cell receptor beta chains follows, all from one sample in a study of neurological immune-mediated disorders. TCRdb ran MiXCR on the 5' RACE reads and lists one entry per CDR3 protein. The table includes 110,000 or so distinct CDR3 sequences, about 3.2% detected once. Input material: PBMCs. Receptors originate from a woman aged 25 to 45 with multiple sclerosis. Both conserved end residues are part of each CDR3. The D gene is left open where the match is weak. Some rows mark clone size as missing; the rest say once, few, many or name a class of expanded clone.

j_gene	d_gene	v_gene	abundance	len	CDR3aa	CDR3nt
TRBJ1-1	-	TRBV5-1	many	15	CASSLGAGGSTEAFF	TGCGCCAGCAGCTTGGGCGCGGGAGGGAGCACTGAAGCTTTCTTT
TRBJ2-1	TRBD2	TRBV20-1	many	16	CSARALWASGYNEQFF	TGCAGTGCTAGAGCGCTCTGGGCTAGCGGGTACAATGAGCAGTTCTTC
TRBJ2-5	TRBD1	TRBV7-9	many	14	CASSRGTGKETQYF	TGTGCCAGCAGCCGCGGGACAGGGAAGGAGACCCAGTACTTC
TRBJ2-3	TRBD2	TRBV20-1	-	14	CSARYSGGKDTQYF	TGCAGTGCTAGATACAGCGGGGGCAAAGATACGCAGTATTTT
TRBJ2-7	-	TRBV5-6	-	14	CASSFGPLQETRYF	TGTGCCAGCAGCTTTGGTCCGCTTCAAGAGACCCGGTACTTC
TRBJ2-2	-	TRBV6-6	many	12	CASSYSGGELFF	TGTGCCAGCAGTTACTCGGGCGGGGAGCTGTTTTTT
TRBJ2-7	-	TRBV12-3/TRBV12-4	few	12	CASRGGSYEQYF	TGTGCCAGCAGAGGGGGATCCTACGAGCAGTACTTC
TRBJ2-6	-	TRBV4-3	many	14	CASSRGAGANVLTF	TGCGCCAGCAGCCGGGGGGCTGGGGCCAACGTCCTGACTTTC
TRBJ1-4	TRBD1	TRBV29-1	many	14	CSVGQGAANEKLFF	TGCAGCGTGGGACAGGGCGCAGCTAATGAAAAACTGTTTTTT
TRBJ1-1	-	TRBV29-1	many	11	CSVGGYTEAFF	TGCAGCGTTGGAGGATACACTGAAGCTTTCTTT
TRBJ2-7	-	TRBV4-3	many	13	CASSQLGSYEQYF	TGCGCCAGCAGCCAACTAGGATCCTACGAGCAGTACTTC
TRBJ1-5	-	TRBV12-3/TRBV12-4	many	14	CASSPLVRGQPQHF	TGTGCCAGCAGTCCCCTCGTTCGGGGTCAGCCCCAGCATTTT
TRBJ2-1	TRBD2	TRBV7-8	many	15	CASSLDALAGGEQFF	TGTGCCAGCAGCTTAGATGCGCTAGCGGGAGGTGAGCAGTTCTTC
TRBJ2-2	-	TRBV5-1	many	14	CASSLEQYTGELFF	TGCGCCAGCAGCTTGGAGCAGTACACCGGGGAGCTGTTTTTT
TRBJ1-1	-	TRBV25-1	many	13	CASSAKRNTEAFF	TGTGCCAGCAGTGCTAAGAGGAACACTGAAGCTTTCTTT